These T cell receptor beta chains were read from a single sample in a study of cytomegalovirus exposure and HLA in healthy donors. Data came from immunoSEQ multiplex PCR; TCRdb stores just in-frame clones and leaves some out. Of more than 95,000 clones detected, around 78% appear once; the ten largest clones hold 20%. Source material: PBMCs. The receptors here all came from a man between 18 and 35 years old in good health and CMV-seropositive. Each CDR3 is given with its conserved first and last residue. The D gene is left open where the match is weak. Clone size appears in some rows only: once, few, many, or a class for an expanded clone.

D gene: .
J gene: TRBJ2-7
clone size: .
V gene: TRBV9
CDR3 DNA: TGTGCCAGCAGCGTTGGGGATTGGACAAACGGAGACGAGCAGTACTTC
CDR3 protein: CASSVGDWTNGDEQYF

D gene: .
J gene: TRBJ2-1
clone size: .
V gene: TRBV10-3
CDR3 DNA: TGTGCCATCGGCGCGGCCCGCACAGGGAGCTCCTACAATGAGCAGTTCTTC
CDR3 protein: CAIGAARTGSSYNEQFF

D gene: .
J gene: TRBJ2-2
clone size: .
V gene: TRBV6-1
CDR3 DNA: TGTGCCAGCAGTGGATCTCCGGGACTCCCGAACACCGGGGAGCTGTTTTTT
CDR3 protein: CASSGSPGLPNTGELFF

D gene: TRBD1
J gene: TRBJ1-2
clone size: .
V gene: TRBV5-5
CDR3 DNA: TGTGCCAGCAGCTTGGGGGGGACAGGGCTTGCCTATATAGGCTACACCTTC
CDR3 protein: CASSLGGTGLAYIGYTF

D gene: .
J gene: TRBJ1-1
clone size: once
V gene: TRBV30
CDR3 DNA: TGTGCCTGGAGTTCGGCGGGACCTGAAGCTTTCTTT
CDR3 protein: CAWSSAGPEAFF

D gene: .
J gene: TRBJ1-5
clone size: .
V gene: TRBV13
CDR3 DNA: TGTGCCAGCAGCTCGGGGGGGCAGCCCCAGCATTTT
CDR3 protein: CASSSGGQPQHF

D gene: .
J gene: TRBJ1-5
clone size: .
V gene: TRBV2
CDR3 DNA: TGTGCCAGCAGTGAAACAGGGAGCAATCAGCCCCAGCATTTT
CDR3 protein: CASSETGSNQPQHF

D gene: .
J gene: TRBJ1-1
clone size: .
V gene: TRBV27
CDR3 DNA: TGTGCCAGCAGTTTGGAACAGGGTGGCACTGAAGCTTTCTTT
CDR3 protein: CASSLEQGGTEAFF

D gene: TRBD1
J gene: TRBJ1-6
clone size: .
V gene: TRBV13
CDR3 DNA: TGTGCCAGCAGCACCCCGACAGGGAAAGGATCACCCCTCCACTTT
CDR3 protein: CASSTPTGKGSPLHF

D gene: TRBD1
J gene: TRBJ2-7
clone size: .
V gene: TRBV2
CDR3 DNA: TGCGCCAGCAGCGGCGGGACAGGGGTGGCCTACGAGCAGTACTTC
CDR3 protein: CASSGGTGVAYEQYF

D gene: .
J gene: TRBJ1-6
clone size: .
V gene: TRBV7-6
CDR3 DNA: TGTGCCAGCAGCTTAGGGGGGGGTTCACCCCTCCACTTT
CDR3 protein: CASSLGGGSPLHF

D gene: .
J gene: TRBJ1-1
clone size: few
V gene: TRBV7-2
CDR3 DNA: TGTGCCAGCAGAACACGGGGGGGAACTGAAGCTTTCTTT
CDR3 protein: CASRTRGGTEAFF

D gene: .
J gene: TRBJ1-1
clone size: .
V gene: TRBV18
CDR3 DNA: TGTGCCAGCTCACCCCAGGGGAACACTGAAGCTTTCTTT
CDR3 protein: CASSPQGNTEAFF